This entry lists 32 T cell receptor beta chains sequenced from one sample in a study of T cell clonality in common variable immunodeficiency. No antigen has been identified for these receptors. Data came from immunoSEQ multiplex PCR; TCRdb stores just in-frame clones and leaves some out. Observed in the sample are some 11,000 clones, none of them singletons. Overall study results and limits: Fewer deletions and N-nucleotide insertions were reportedly seen in common variable immunodeficiency TCR beta sequences.

Sequenced: peripheral blood mononuclear cells. The origin of the receptors is a human donor with common variable immunodeficiency.

This clone came up a few times. The missing CDR3 end, 3 residues past where the read stops, is filled in from the germline J gene. Other DNA sequences in the sample encode the same CDR3. This chain connects TRBV13 to TRBJ2-7; 9 bases are a match to TRBD2. This CDR3 is built from 14 residues. J lost 5 bases, V lost 3 bases, and 5 bases had no gene match. Per the germline V gene, CDR1 is PRHDT and CDR2 is FYEKMQ (reference sequence). The part of the CDR3 DNA that was read is TGTGCCAGCAGCTTGTTCCAGCGGGAGGACGAG. It yields the protein CASSLFQREDE. The entire CDR3 sequence reads CASSLFQREDEQYF.

About this clone: The read falls 3 residues short of the CDR3 end, and the missing part is taken from the germline J gene. The V gene is TRBV2, the J gene TRBJ1-3; possibly TRBD1 for D (6 bases). This CDR3 contains 14 residues. The germline CDR1 and CDR2 sequences are SNHLY and FYNNEI. V gave up 7 bases and J gave up 2 bases, with 12 bases separating them. The covered CDR3 bases are TGTGCCAGCAAACCACAGGGCCCTGGAAACACC. Protein product: CASKPQGPGNT. The full-length CDR3 reads as CASKPQGPGNTIYF.

This clone was seen a few times. The CDR3 extends 3 residues past the end of the read, so its final part is completed from the germline J gene. V and J are TRBV30 and TRBJ1-4; 7 bases map to TRBD1. The CDR3 runs to 14 residues. The V gene end was trimmed by 2 bases and the J gene end by 1 base; junction bases not matched to a gene: 1. Germline V gives CDR1 GTSNPN, CDR2 SVGIG (reference sequence). CDR3 sequence: CAWSQGGTNEKLFF. Partial CDR3 DNA: TGTGCCTGGAGTCAGGGGGGAACTAATGAAAAA.

A word on this clone: The read finishes 3 residues shy of the CDR3 end, and the germline J gene is used to complete it. This rearrangement joins TRBV30 to TRBJ2-7; D assignment may be TRBD1 or TRBD2 (6 bases each). Per the germline V gene, CDR1 is GTSNPN and CDR2 is SVGIG (reference sequence). The CDR3 totals 14 residues. Trimming stripped 0 bases from V and 3 bases from J, with 12 bases between. The CDR3 DNA, read in part, is TGTGCCTGGAGTGTAGGAGGGGGAGTCTACGAG. This translates into CAWSVGGGVYE. The CDR3 in its entirety is CAWSVGGGVYEQYF.

Worth noting for this clone: From the germline J gene comes the end of the CDR3, since the read stops 3 residues before it. V usage is TRBV19 and J usage is TRBJ1-5, with 9 bases matching TRBD1. V shed 4 bases, J shed 5 bases, and the junction held 0 bases outside the gene matches. Germline CDR1 LNHDA, CDR2 SQIVND (reference sequence). The CDR3 spans 13 residues. CDR3 region: CASSRQGDQPQHF. The CDR3 bases that were read are TGTGCCAGTAGTAGACAGGGGGATCAGCCC.

The sample holds a few counts of this clone. The read gets to within 3 residues of the CDR3 end, and the germline J gene fills in the rest. This chain connects TRBV7-2 to TRBJ1-2, with 7 bases that match TRBD1. Germline values: CDR1 SGHTA, CDR2 FQGNSA. This CDR3 spans 14 amino acids. Incomplete CDR3 DNA: TGTGCCAGCAGCTTAGGGTACAGGGGCGAAGGC. Amino acid sequence: CASSLGYRGEG. The whole CDR3 sequence is CASSLGYRGEGYTF.

The sequenced part of the CDR3 DNA is TGTGCCAGCAGTCATCTAGCGCCACAAGAGACC. Translated: CASSHLAPQET. The CDR3 in its entirety is CASSHLAPQETQYF. This rearrangement joins TRBV2 to TRBJ2-5; D possibly corresponds to TRBD2 (6 bases). The read terminates 3 residues before the CDR3 end, so the remaining end is supplied by the germline J gene. The length of the CDR3 is 14 residues. V gave up 5 bases and J gave up 2 bases, with 12 bases separating them. CDR1 is SNHLY and CDR2 is FYNNEI in the germline V gene.

This clone was detected a few times. The read gets to within 3 residues of the CDR3 end, and the germline J gene fills in the rest. The rearrangement links TRBV6-2 or TRBV6-3 to TRBJ2-1; D gene ambiguous. The CDR3 sequence is 11 residues long. V lost 10 bases to trimming and J lost 7 bases, with 11 bases between them. Germline V gene lookup returns CDR1 MNHEY and CDR2 SVGEGT. The CDR3 protein is CATSQWNEQFF. The CDR3 DNA, read in part, is TGTGCCACCTCCCAGTGGAATGAG.

This clone showed up just a few times. Coverage ceases 3 residues before the CDR3 finishes, and the germline J gene fills in the end. The genes are TRBV11-2 and TRBJ1-2; unclear D gene. CDR3 length equals 14 residues. Germline CDR1 and CDR2: SGHAT and FQNNGV. The CDR3 sequence is CASSLDESPRSYTF. Partial CDR3 DNA: TGTGCCAGCAGCTTAGACGAATCCCCGCGGAGC.

This clone was detected a few times. With the read ending 3 residues before the CDR3 end, the germline J gene is used to fill in that end. The V gene is TRBV18, the J gene TRBJ1-4; no firm D call. Germline CDR1 is KGHSH and CDR2 is LQKENI. The CDR3 is 13 amino acids. V was trimmed by 5 bases and J by 0 bases, leaving 4 bases between them. CDR3 protein: CASSYATNEKLFF. Partial CDR3 DNA: TGTGCCAGCTCATATGCAACTAATGAAAAA.

Concerning this clone itself: From the germline J gene comes the end of the CDR3, since the read stops 3 residues before it. V and J are TRBV30 and TRBJ2-3; 13 bases agree with TRBD2. With 4 bases clipped from V and 2 bases from J, the junction kept 6 bases outside the gene matches. Germline V gene lookup returns CDR1 GTSNPN and CDR2 SVGIG (reference sequence). This CDR3 comprises 16 residues. This CDR3 reads CAWTPGTSGITDTQYF. The CDR3 DNA, read in part, is TGTGCCTGGACACCTGGGACTAGCGGGATCACAGATACG.

This clone has more than one count but fewer than ten. The read terminates 3 residues before the CDR3 end, so the remaining end is supplied by the germline J gene. The J gene is TRBJ1-1, the V gene TRBV6-2 or TRBV6-3; possibly TRBD1 for D (6 bases). The CDR3 covers 14 residues. The germline gives CDR1 MNHEY, CDR2 SVGEGT. Trimming took off 2 bases at V and 6 bases at J, with 13 bases between the two ends. The CDR3 protein is CASSYAHRVPEAFF. The CDR3 DNA, read in part, is TGTGCCAGCAGTTACGCCCACAGGGTCCCTGAA.

This clone was counted between two and nine times. The read is 3 residues too short to cover the CDR3 end, so that end is filled in from the germline J gene. The chain carries TRBV7-2 and TRBJ2-1; TRBD1 might be the D (7 bases). The V and J ends lost 5 bases and 5 bases respectively, with 13 bases between them. The CDR3 is 14 residues long. In germline, CDR1 is SGHTA, CDR2 FQGNSA. The sequenced part of the CDR3 DNA is TGTGCCAGCAGCCGAGCCAGGGGGGACAATGAG. This gives the protein CASSRARGDNE. Given in full, the CDR3 is CASSRARGDNEQFF.

Worth noting for this clone: The CDR3 extends 3 residues past the end of the read, so its final part is completed from the germline J gene. V and J are TRBV18 and TRBJ2-7, with D possibly matching TRBD2 (6 bases). The CDR3 spans 16 residues. CDR1 is KGHSH, CDR2 LQKENI, per germline. V lost 3 bases and J lost 5, with 20 bases in between. The CDR3 loop reads CASSPARGGGSNEQYF. The part of the CDR3 DNA that was read is TGTGCCAGCTCACCTGCGCGGGGCGGCGGGTCCAACGAG.

Ten or more counts support this clone. Sequencing ends 3 residues short of the CDR3 end; the germline J gene provides the rest. The chain uses TRBV2 and TRBJ2-1; 12 bases map to TRBD2. The germline V gene has CDR1 SNHLY and CDR2 FYNNEI. This CDR3 has 17 residues. V dropped 4 bases and J dropped 9; count of bases not matched to a gene: 13. CDR3 bases read: TGTGCCAGCAGTGGGGAGACTAGCGGGAGACGTCGGGGTGAG. Its protein product is CASSGETSGRRRGE. From start to end, the CDR3 is CASSGETSGRRRGEQFF.

With regard to this clone: The read ends 3 residues early relative to the CDR3; the germline J gene fills the gap. The V call is TRBV7-3, the J call TRBJ2-3; D not resolved. The CDR3 is 14 amino acids. In germline, CDR1 is SGHTA, CDR2 FQGTGA. The V end lost 2 bases, the J end lost 5 bases, and 11 bases lay between the germline ends. CDR3 bases read: TGTGCCAGCAGCTTATTAGGGTTTCAAGATACG. Its translation: CASSLLGFQDT. The CDR3, in full, reads CASSLLGFQDTQYF.

A note on this clone: Sequencing ends 3 residues short of the CDR3 end; the germline J gene provides the rest. J is TRBJ1-5 and V is TRBV7-2; D is possibly TRBD1 (5 bases). The CDR3 loop spans 14 amino acids. The ends were cut back, 5 bases at V and 3 bases at J, with 11 bases in the middle. Germline V gives CDR1 SGHTA, CDR2 FQGNSA. The sequenced CDR3 bases are TGTGCCAGCAGCGTAACAGGTTTCAATCAGCCC. Its translation: CASSVTGFNQP. The full CDR3 sequence reads CASSVTGFNQPQHF. Supplemented by reference TRBV7-2 and TRBJ1-5, the full variable domain reads GAGVSQSPSNKVTEKGKDVELRCDPISGHTALYWYRQSLGQGLEFLIYFQGNSAPDKSGLPSDRFSAERTGGSVSTLTIQRTQQEDSAVYLCASSVTGFNQPQHFGDGTRLSIL.

This clone was seen only a few times. Read coverage stops 3 residues before the CDR3 terminus; the germline J gene supplies the remainder. This sequence joins TRBV18 and TRBJ2-1, with D perhaps TRBD1 (5 bases). V was cut by 2 bases and J by 5 bases, with 13 bases left in between. Looked up from germline, CDR1 is KGHSH and CDR2 is LQKENI. The CDR3 has 15 amino acids. CDR3 residues: CASSPATRANNEQFF. CDR3 DNA, as far as it was read: TGTGCCAGCTCACCAGCGACCAGGGCTAACAATGAG.

This clone was seen a few times. Germline is not matched at one junction end, which may reflect a read error. The CDR3 extends 3 residues past the end of the read, so its final part is completed from the germline J gene. The gene calls are TRBV5-1 and TRBJ2-5; 8 nucleotides line up with TRBD1. Per the germline V gene, CDR1 is SGHRS and CDR2 is YFSETQ. The CDR3 contains 14 residues. Here the CDR3 reads CASSPGQGQGTQYF. The part of the CDR3 DNA that was read is TGCGCCAGCAGCCCAGGACAGGGCCAAGGGACC. The complete variable domain, with remaining parts taken from reference TRBV5-1 and TRBJ2-5, reads KAGVTQTPRYLIKTRGQQVTLSCSPISGHRSVSWYQQTPGQGLQFLFEYFSETQRNKGNFPGRFSGRQFSNSRSEMNVSTLELGDSALYLCASSPGQGQGTQYFGPGTRLLVL.

A word on this clone: Read sequence stops 3 residues before the CDR3 end, and the germline J gene provides the missing end. V gene TRBV18 combines with J gene TRBJ2-2; D perhaps matches TRBD1 (6 bases). CDR1 is KGHSH and CDR2 is LQKENI in the germline V gene. V was pared by 0 bases and J by 4 bases, with 15 bases between. The CDR3 has 17 amino acids. CDR3 bases read: TGTGCCAGCTCACCACCGACAGGAGGTCGTGCCACCGGGGAG. Its protein is CASSPPTGGRATGE. The entire CDR3 sequence reads CASSPPTGGRATGELFF.

This clone has more than one count but fewer than ten. Coverage ceases 3 residues before the CDR3 finishes, and the germline J gene fills in the end. The rearrangement links TRBV6-4 to TRBJ2-6, with 8 bases matching TRBD1. J lost 0 bases, V lost 6 bases, and 10 bases had no gene match. CDR3 length: 18 residues. Germline values: CDR1 MRHNA, CDR2 SNTAGT. The sequenced part of the CDR3 DNA is TGTGCCAGCAGCGACAGGGGCAGGGAGTACTCTGGGGCCAACGTC. Translating it yields CASSDRGREYSGANV. The full CDR3 reads CASSDRGREYSGANVLTF.

This clone has more than one count but fewer than ten. The read ends 3 residues early relative to the CDR3; the germline J gene fills the gap. The V gene is TRBV6-2 or TRBV6-3, the J gene TRBJ1-4; 8 bases map to TRBD1. There are 14 residues in the CDR3. CDR1 is MNHEY and CDR2 is SVGEGT in the germline V gene. J lost 7 bases, V lost 4 bases, and 5 bases had no gene match. CDR3 DNA, as far as it was read: TGTGCCAGCAGTTTACAGGGGGGCGTTGAAAAA. It translates to CASSLQGGVEK. The entire CDR3 reads CASSLQGGVEKLFF.

This clone was found a few times. The read ends 3 residues shy of where the CDR3 ends; the end is completed using the germline J gene. The rearrangement joins TRBV20-1 to TRBJ2-7; TRBD2 agrees at 8 bases. CDR1 and CDR2 (germline): DFQATT, SNEGSKA (reference sequence). V dropped 6 bases and J dropped 6; count of bases not matched to a gene: 7. The CDR3 covers 12 residues. The DNA read from the CDR3 is TGCAGTGCATCCGGGACTAGGGGCGAG. Translation: CSASGTRGE. In full, the CDR3 reads CSASGTRGEQYF.

This clone has just a few counts. The CDR3 end falls 3 residues outside the read, so it is completed with the germline J gene. This sequence joins TRBV2 and TRBJ2-7, with D hard to call. The CDR3 covers 12 residues. V was shortened by 6 bases and J by 3 bases, with 9 bases between the two germline ends. Germline V CDR1 and CDR2: SNHLY, FYNNEI. CDR3 sequence reads: CASSRPGYEQYF. Partial CDR3 DNA: TGTGCCAGCAGCCGCCCGGGCTACGAG. Full variable domain (missing parts from reference TRBV2 and TRBJ2-7): EPEVTQTPSHQVTQMGQEVILRCVPISNHLYFYWYRQILGQKVEFLVSFYNNEISEKSEIFDDQFSVERPDGSNFTLKIRSTKLEDSAMYFCASSRPGYEQYFGPGTRLTVT.

A few counts support this clone. The CDR3 is cut off 3 residues early in the read; its end comes from the germline J gene. V usage is TRBV18 and J usage is TRBJ1-1; 7 nucleotides line up with TRBD1. This CDR3 spans 14 amino acids. Germline V gene data show CDR1 as KGHSH and CDR2 as LQKENI. Trimming cost V 4 bases and J 3 bases; bases outside gene matches: 5. The DNA read from the CDR3 is TGTGCCAGCTCACTACAGGGGAGGGACACTGAA. It is translated as CASSLQGRDTE. From start to end, the CDR3 is CASSLQGRDTEAFF.

This clone was observed a handful of times. An end of the junction differs from the germline gene, which may be a read error. Read coverage stops 3 residues before the CDR3 terminus; the germline J gene supplies the remainder. The rearrangement joins TRBV7-7 to TRBJ2-1; 7 nucleotides agree with TRBD2. Germline loops: CDR1 SSHAT, CDR2 FNYEAQ (reference sequence). The CDR3 runs 15 residues. CDR3 DNA (partial): TGTGCTAGCAGCACTGGACTAGTGGCCTACAATGAG. Protein: CASSTGLVAYNE. The entire CDR3 protein is CASSTGLVAYNEQFF.

A word on this clone: The observed sequence ends 3 residues before the CDR3 terminus, with the missing tail filled in from the germline J gene. The chain recombines TRBV2 with TRBJ2-3; 10 bases align to TRBD2. Trimming at V came to 3 bases and at J to 4 bases, leaving 10 bases not matched to a gene. Germline V gene data show CDR1 as SNHLY and CDR2 as FYNNEI. There are 17 residues in the CDR3. The sequenced part of the CDR3 DNA is TGTGCCAGCAGTGAGTGGGCTAGCGGGAGTTCAGCAGATACG. Translated, it gives CASSEWASGSSADT. The whole CDR3 protein reads CASSEWASGSSADTQYF.

Turning to this clone: The CDR3 is cut off 3 residues early in the read; its end comes from the germline J gene. The chain has TRBV19 and TRBJ2-3; TRBD1 is a possible D gene (6 bases). The CDR3 is 15 residues long. Germline V gives CDR1 LNHDA, CDR2 SQIVND (reference sequence). Deletions cut 9 bases from V and 0 bases from J, with 16 bases between. The chain's CDR3 is CASKPRTVSTDTQYF. CDR3 DNA (partial): TGTGCCAGCAAGCCCAGGACAGTCAGCACAGATACG. Together with reference TRBV19 and TRBJ2-3, the CDR3 gives the full variable domain: DGGITQSPKYLFRKEGQNVTLSCEQNLNHDAMYWYRQDPGQGLRLIYYSQIVNDFQKGDIAEGYSVSREKKESFPLTVTSAQKNPTAFYLCASKPRTVSTDTQYFGPGTRLTVL.

Comment on this clone: Coverage ceases 3 residues before the CDR3 finishes, and the germline J gene fills in the end. The chain joins TRBV6-1 to TRBJ2-5; D is possibly TRBD1 (5 bases). Deletions cut 2 bases from V and 4 bases from J, with 11 bases between. Looked up from germline, CDR1 is MNHNS and CDR2 is SASEGT. The CDR3 is 14 amino acids. The part of the CDR3 DNA that was read is TGTGCCAGCAGTGAAAAGGGGCGGTCAGAGACC. Translated: CASSEKGRSET. The whole CDR3 reads CASSEKGRSETQYF.

With respect to this clone: The read falls 3 residues short of the CDR3 end, and the missing part is taken from the germline J gene. The rearrangement links TRBV18 to TRBJ1-4; 7 bases match TRBD1. J was trimmed by 8 bases and V by 3 bases; bases with no gene match: 15. CDR1 KGHSH and CDR2 LQKENI come from the germline V gene. The CDR3 extends over 17 amino acids. The covered CDR3 bases are TGTGCCAGCTCACCTCTTCCCCCACAGGGGAAGGGCGAAAAA. Translation gives CASSPLPPQGKGEK. The entire CDR3 reads CASSPLPPQGKGEKLFF.

This clone was observed a handful of times. Read coverage stops 3 residues before the CDR3 terminus; the germline J gene supplies the remainder. This chain connects TRBV5-4 to TRBJ2-1; 10 positions match TRBD2. V shed 2 bases, J shed 7 bases, and the junction held 6 bases outside the gene matches. CDR1 is SGHNT and CDR2 is YYREEE in the germline V gene (reference sequence). This CDR3 is 15 amino acids long. CDR3 loop: CASSLSSGSMNEQFF. Partial CDR3 DNA: TGTGCCAGCAGCTTATCTAGCGGGAGTATGAATGAG.

As to this clone: The observed sequence ends 3 residues before the CDR3 terminus, with the missing tail filled in from the germline J gene. The rearrangement joins TRBV5-6 to TRBJ2-1, with 11 bases fitting TRBD2. CDR1 SGHDT and CDR2 YYEEEE come from the germline V gene. The CDR3 totals 15 residues. V shed 4 bases, J shed 6 bases, and the junction held 6 bases outside the gene matches. CDR3 DNA, as far as it was read: TGTGCCAGCAGCCAAATAGCGGGAGGGCCCAATGAG. Translating gives CASSQIAGGPNE. The entire CDR3 reads CASSQIAGGPNEQFF.